The clone carrying this T cell receptor (beta chain) was seen repeatedly, ten times or more. The antigen is undetermined. The entry originates in a study of Graves' ophthalmopathy and Graves' hyperthyroidism. The CDR3 runs 15 residues. V lost 4 bases, J lost 2 bases, and 6 bases stayed unmatched. Germline V CDR1 and CDR2: SGHAT, FQNNGV. The authors amplified TCR beta CDR3 regions, and they did so from RNA transcripts for repertoire sequencing. HTBI primers were employed in first-round RT-PCR, then a second-round multiplex PCR followed. TCRdb re-called the multiplex PCR reads with MiXCR, one entry per CDR3 protein. The sample shows fewer than 650,000 distinct CDR3 sequences, 22% of them seen only once. General study results and limits: Built on 13 signatures, a model told ophthalmopathy apart from stable hyperthyroidism with 85% to 90% sensitivity and 81.08% specificity.

The specimen was peripheral blood. The receptor's source is a woman aged 18-29 years with stable Graves' hyperthyroidism. Some clones in this sample may be carry-over from other donors' samples. V and J are TRBV11-2 and TRBJ1-2, with 8 bases fitting TRBD1. CDR3 protein: CASSWTGTKNYGYTF. CDR3 nucleotide sequence: TGTGCCAGCAGCTGGACAGGGACCAAAAACTATGGCTACACCTTC.